These T cell receptor beta chains were read from a single sample in a study of T cell repertoires in cytomegalovirus infection. Using its own MiXCR run on the reads, TCRdb lists one record per CDR3 protein. Of hundreds of thousands of distinct CDR3 sequences listed, roughly 31% are singletons. No antigen has been assigned to these receptors. This specimen consisted of cultured CD8+ T cells from PBMCs, obtained from culture after CMV antigen stimulation. Receptors originate from a human donor in good health (CMV status not recorded). Some clones in this sample may be carry-over from other donors' samples. Each CDR3 is given with its conserved first and last residue. The D gene is left open where the match is weak. Clone size appears in some rows only: once, few, many, or a class for an expanded clone.

j_call: TRBJ2-2
clone_size: .
d_call: .
v_call: TRBV7-2
cdr3_nt: TGTGAGGAGGGGGGGGCCGGGGAGCTGTTTTTT
cdr3_aa: CEEGGAGELFF

j_call: TRBJ2-2
clone_size: many
d_call: .
v_call: TRBV4-1
cdr3_nt: TGCGCCAGCAGCCAAGATCGCGGACCCGGGGAGCTGTTTTTT
cdr3_aa: CASSQDRGPGELFF

j_call: TRBJ1-4
clone_size: .
d_call: TRBD1
v_call: TRBV19
cdr3_nt: TGTGCCAGCCAGACAGGGAGGAAAGAAAAACTGTTTTTT
cdr3_aa: CASQTGRKEKLFF

j_call: TRBJ2-1
clone_size: many
d_call: TRBD1
v_call: TRBV27
cdr3_nt: TGTGCCAGCAGCTTAAGACAGGGTGACAATGAGCAGTTCTTC
cdr3_aa: CASSLRQGDNEQFF

j_call: TRBJ1-1
clone_size: .
d_call: .
v_call: TRBV10-3
cdr3_nt: TGTGCCATCAGTGAGCCCCCCGGGGAGAACACTGAAGCTTTCTTT
cdr3_aa: CAISEPPGENTEAFF

j_call: TRBJ2-3
clone_size: .
d_call: TRBD1
v_call: TRBV7-9
cdr3_nt: TGTGCCAGCAGCTTAGGGCACAGGGGGAGAGATACGCAGTATTTT
cdr3_aa: CASSLGHRGRDTQYF

j_call: TRBJ1-4
clone_size: few
d_call: .
v_call: TRBV5-4
cdr3_nt: TGTGCCAGCAGCTACCCGCCTAATGAAAAACTGTTTTTT
cdr3_aa: CASSYPPNEKLFF

j_call: TRBJ2-1
clone_size: .
d_call: TRBD2
v_call: TRBV11-2
cdr3_nt: TGTGCCAGCAGTAGCGGGGCCTTTTACAATGAGCAGTTCTTC
cdr3_aa: CASSSGAFYNEQFF

j_call: TRBJ1-6
clone_size: .
d_call: .
v_call: TRBV20-1
cdr3_nt: TGCAGTGCTAGAGATAAGGAACAGAATAATTCACCCCTCCACTTT
cdr3_aa: CSARDKEQNNSPLHF

j_call: TRBJ2-3
clone_size: .
d_call: .
v_call: TRBV14
cdr3_nt: TGTGCCAGCAGCCAAGAAGGACTTCATACGCAGTATTTT
cdr3_aa: CASSQEGLHTQYF

j_call: TRBJ1-4
clone_size: once
d_call: TRBD1
v_call: TRBV12-3/TRBV12-4
cdr3_nt: TGTGCCAGCAGTCCCCCCCGGGACAGGACCGCAACTAATGAAAAACTGTTTTTT
cdr3_aa: CASSPPRDRTATNEKLFF